This record covers a single T cell receptor beta chain. The antigen is unknown. The CDR3 is 18 amino acids. With 5 bases removed from V and 2 bases from J, the gap between germline ends came to 23 bases. Germline loops: CDR1 MNHEY, CDR2 SMNVEV (reference sequence). Libraries for TCRalpha and TCRbeta carried sample barcodes and unique molecular identifiers via 5'RACE. TCRdb processed the 5' RACE reads anew with MiXCR; each CDR3 protein has one entry. This sample has about 360,000 distinct CDR3 sequences; around an eighth occur once, and the top ten carry around 21%. This sample was taken from a study of T-cell memory formation after mild COVID-19. General study findings and limits: Later expanders leaned CD4+, whereas day 15 to 85 contracting clones were balanced CD4/CD8. Some clones that responded turned up in pre-infection memory, which suggests that cross-reactive memory joined in.

The clonotype was recovered from a young man who had mild COVID-19 (a few samples of this study predate the infection). Cell type and time point are not known. Sequencing was performed on PBMCs or a T cell subset sorted from them (not recorded which). V usage is TRBV27 and J usage is TRBJ2-3; weak D call: TRBD2 (5 bases). The CDR3 reads CASSPQTGVWETTDTQYF. CDR3 nucleotide sequence: TGTGCCAGCAGTCCACAGACTGGAGTGTGGGAGACCACAGATACGCAGTATTTT.